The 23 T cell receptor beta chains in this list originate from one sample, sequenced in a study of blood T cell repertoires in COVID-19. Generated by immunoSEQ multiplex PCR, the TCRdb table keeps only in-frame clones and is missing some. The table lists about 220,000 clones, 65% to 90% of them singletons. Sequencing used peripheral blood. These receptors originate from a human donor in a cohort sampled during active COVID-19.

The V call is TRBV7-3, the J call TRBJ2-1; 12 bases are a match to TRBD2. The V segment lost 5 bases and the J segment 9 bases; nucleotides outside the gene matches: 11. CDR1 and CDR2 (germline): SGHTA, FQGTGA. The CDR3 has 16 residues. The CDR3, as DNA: TGTGCCAGCAGCGCCACTTCTTCTAGCGGGAGGGTTGAGCAGTTCTTC. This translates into CASSATSSSGRVEQFF.

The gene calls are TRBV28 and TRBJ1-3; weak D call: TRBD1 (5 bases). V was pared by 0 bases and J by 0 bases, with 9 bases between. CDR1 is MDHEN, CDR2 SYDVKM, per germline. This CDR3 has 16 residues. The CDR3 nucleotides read TGTGCCAGCAGTTTATGGGACAATTACTCTGGAAACACCATATATTTT. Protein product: CASSLWDNYSGNTIYF. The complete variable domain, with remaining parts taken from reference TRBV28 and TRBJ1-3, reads DVKVTQSSRYLVKRTGEKVFLECVQDMDHENMFWYRQDPGLGLRLIYFSYDVKMKEKGDIPEGYSVSREKKERFSLILESASTNQTSMYLCASSLWDNYSGNTIYFGEGSWLTVV.

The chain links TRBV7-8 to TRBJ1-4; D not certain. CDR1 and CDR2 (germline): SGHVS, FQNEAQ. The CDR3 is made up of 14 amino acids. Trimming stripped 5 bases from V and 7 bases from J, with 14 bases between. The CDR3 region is CASSPGVWGEKLFF. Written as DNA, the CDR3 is TGTGCCAGCAGCCCCGGGGTTTGGGGTGAAAAACTGTTTTTT.

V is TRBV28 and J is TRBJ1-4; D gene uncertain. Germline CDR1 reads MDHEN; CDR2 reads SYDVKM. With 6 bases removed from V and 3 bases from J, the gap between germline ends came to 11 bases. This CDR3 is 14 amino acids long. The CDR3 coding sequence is TGTGCCAGCAGCCTAGTCAGAGCTAATGAAAAACTGTTTTTT. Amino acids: CASSLVRANEKLFF. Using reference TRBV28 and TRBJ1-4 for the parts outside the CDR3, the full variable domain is DVKVTQSSRYLVKRTGEKVFLECVQDMDHENMFWYRQDPGLGLRLIYFSYDVKMKEKGDIPEGYSVSREKKERFSLILESASTNQTSMYLCASSLVRANEKLFFGSGTQLSVL.

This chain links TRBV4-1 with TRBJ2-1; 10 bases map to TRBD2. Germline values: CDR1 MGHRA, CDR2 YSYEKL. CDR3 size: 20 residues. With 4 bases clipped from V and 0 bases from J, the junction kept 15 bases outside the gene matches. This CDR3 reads CASSPLRTSGPSSSYNEQFF. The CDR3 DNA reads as TGCGCCAGCAGCCCCCTTAGGACTAGCGGTCCTTCGAGCTCCTACAATGAGCAGTTCTTC.

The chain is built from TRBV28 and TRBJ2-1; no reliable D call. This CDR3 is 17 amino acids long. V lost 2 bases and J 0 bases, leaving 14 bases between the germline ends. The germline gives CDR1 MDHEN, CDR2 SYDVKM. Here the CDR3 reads CASSLLLQKSSYNEQFF. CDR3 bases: TGTGCCAGCAGTTTACTTCTCCAAAAGAGCTCCTACAATGAGCAGTTCTTC.

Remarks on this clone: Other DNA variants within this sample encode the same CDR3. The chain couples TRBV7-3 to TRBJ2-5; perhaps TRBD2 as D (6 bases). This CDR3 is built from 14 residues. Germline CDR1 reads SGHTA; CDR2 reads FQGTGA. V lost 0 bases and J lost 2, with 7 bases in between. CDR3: CASSLTGGQETQYF. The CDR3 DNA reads TGTGCCAGCAGCTTAACGGGAGGACAAGAGACCCAGTACTTC.

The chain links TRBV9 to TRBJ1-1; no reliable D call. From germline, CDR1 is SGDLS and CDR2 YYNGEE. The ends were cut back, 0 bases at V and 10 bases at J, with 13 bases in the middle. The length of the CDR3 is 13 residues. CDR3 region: CASSVEPADGAFF. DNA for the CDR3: TGTGCCAGCAGCGTAGAACCGGCGGATGGAGCTTTCTTT.

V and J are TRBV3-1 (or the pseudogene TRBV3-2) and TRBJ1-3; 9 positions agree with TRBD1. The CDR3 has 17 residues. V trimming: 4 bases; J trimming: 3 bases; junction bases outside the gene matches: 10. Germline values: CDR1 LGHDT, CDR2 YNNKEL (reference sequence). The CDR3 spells CASSLLRDRVFGNTIYF. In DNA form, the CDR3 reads TGTGCCAGCAGCCTCCTCCGGGACAGGGTCTTTGGAAACACCATATATTTT.

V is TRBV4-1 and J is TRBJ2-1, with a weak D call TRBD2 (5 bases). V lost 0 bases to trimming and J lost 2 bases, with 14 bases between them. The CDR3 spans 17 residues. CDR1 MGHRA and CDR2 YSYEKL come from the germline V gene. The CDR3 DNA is TGCGCCAGCAGCCAAGATAAGGGCGGGCTGCCCTACAATGAGCAGTTCTTC. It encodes CASSQDKGGLPYNEQFF.

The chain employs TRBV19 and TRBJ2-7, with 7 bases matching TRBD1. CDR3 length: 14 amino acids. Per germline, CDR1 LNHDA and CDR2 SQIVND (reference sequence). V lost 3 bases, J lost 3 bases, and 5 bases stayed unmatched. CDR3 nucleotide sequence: TGTGCCAGTAGTATCCGGGACAGCGACTACGAGCAGTACTTC. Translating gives CASSIRDSDYEQYF.

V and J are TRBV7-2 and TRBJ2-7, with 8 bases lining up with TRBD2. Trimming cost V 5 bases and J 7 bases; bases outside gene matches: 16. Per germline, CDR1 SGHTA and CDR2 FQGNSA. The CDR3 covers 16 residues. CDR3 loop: CASSGAGGVKKKEQYF. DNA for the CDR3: TGTGCCAGCAGCGGGGCGGGGGGCGTCAAGAAAAAAGAGCAGTACTTC.

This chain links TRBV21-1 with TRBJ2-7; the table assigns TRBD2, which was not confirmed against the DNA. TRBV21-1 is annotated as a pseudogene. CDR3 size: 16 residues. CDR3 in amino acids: CASSKALVNCEHEQYF. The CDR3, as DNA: TGTGCCAGCAGCAAAGCGCTAGTAAATTGCGAGCACGAGCAGTACTTC.

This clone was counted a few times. The CDR3 here is CASTRLPAHLHF. CDR3 DNA: TGTGCCAGCACCAGGTTGCCTGCCCACCTCCACTTT. The chain has TRBV12-3 or TRBV12-4 and TRBJ1-6, with unresolved D. The CDR3 runs 12 residues. Between the trimmed V and J ends, which lost 7 bases and 15 bases, there was a span of 16 bases.

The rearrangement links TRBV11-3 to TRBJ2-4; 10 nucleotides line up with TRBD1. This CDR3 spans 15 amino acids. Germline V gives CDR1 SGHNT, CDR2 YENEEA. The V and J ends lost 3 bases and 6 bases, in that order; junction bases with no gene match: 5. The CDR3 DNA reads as TGTGCCAGCAGCTTGACAGGGGGCGGAGGAAACATTCAGTACTTC. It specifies CASSLTGGGGNIQYF.

DNA for the CDR3: TGTGCCAGCACGCGGGGTTTAGGGTATGGCTACACCTTC. It translates to CASTRGLGYGYTF. The chain links TRBV7-2 to TRBJ1-2, with D unresolved. The CDR3 extends over 13 amino acids. Germline V CDR1 and CDR2: SGHTA, FQGNSA. Deletions cut 7 bases from V and 5 bases from J, with 14 bases between. The full variable domain, its missing parts supplied by reference TRBV7-2 and TRBJ1-2, is GAGVSQSPSNKVTEKGKDVELRCDPISGHTALYWYRQSLGQGLEFLIYFQGNSAPDKSGLPSDRFSAERTGGSVSTLTIQRTQQEDSAVYLCASTRGLGYGYTFGSGTRLTVV.

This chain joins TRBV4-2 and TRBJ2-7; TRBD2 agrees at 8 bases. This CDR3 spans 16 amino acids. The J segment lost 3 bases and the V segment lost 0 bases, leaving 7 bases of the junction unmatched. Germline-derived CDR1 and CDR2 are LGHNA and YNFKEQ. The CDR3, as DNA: TGTGCCAGCAGCCAAGATTTTGGCAGCGGGAGCTACGAGCAGTACTTC. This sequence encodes CASSQDFGSGSYEQYF.

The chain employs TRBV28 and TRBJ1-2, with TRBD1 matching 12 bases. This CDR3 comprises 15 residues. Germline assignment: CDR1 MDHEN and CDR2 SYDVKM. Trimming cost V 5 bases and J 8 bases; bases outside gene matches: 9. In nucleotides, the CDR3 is TGTGCCAGCAGTCCAGGGACAGGGGGCTTTGGGGGCTACACCTTC. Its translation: CASSPGTGGFGGYTF.

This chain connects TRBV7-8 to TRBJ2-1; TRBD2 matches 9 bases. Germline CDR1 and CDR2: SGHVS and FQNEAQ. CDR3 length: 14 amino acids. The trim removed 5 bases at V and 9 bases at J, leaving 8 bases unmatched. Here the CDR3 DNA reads TGTGCCAGCAGCCAGGGACTAGCAGGGGTTGAGCAGTTCTTC. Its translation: CASSQGLAGVEQFF.

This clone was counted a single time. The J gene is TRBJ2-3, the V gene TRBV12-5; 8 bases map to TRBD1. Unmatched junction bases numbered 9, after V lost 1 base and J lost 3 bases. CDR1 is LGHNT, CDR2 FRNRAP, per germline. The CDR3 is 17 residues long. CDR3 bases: TGTGCTAGTGGTTTGGGCCTCCGGGACAGGAGTACAGATACGCAGTATTTT. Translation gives CASGLGLRDRSTDTQYF.

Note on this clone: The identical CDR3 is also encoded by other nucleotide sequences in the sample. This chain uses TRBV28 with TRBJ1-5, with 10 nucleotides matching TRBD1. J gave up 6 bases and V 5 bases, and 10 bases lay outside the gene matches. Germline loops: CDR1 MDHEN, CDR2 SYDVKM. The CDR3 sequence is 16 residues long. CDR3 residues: CASSPRTGGVGQPQHF. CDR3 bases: TGTGCCAGCAGTCCGAGGACAGGGGGGGTGGGTCAGCCCCAGCATTTT.

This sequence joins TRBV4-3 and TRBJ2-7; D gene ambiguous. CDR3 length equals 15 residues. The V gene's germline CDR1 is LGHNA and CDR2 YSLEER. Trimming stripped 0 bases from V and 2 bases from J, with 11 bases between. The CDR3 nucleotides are TGCGCCAGCAGCCAAGACAGGTCACCTCCCTACGAGCAGTACTTC. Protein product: CASSQDRSPPYEQYF.

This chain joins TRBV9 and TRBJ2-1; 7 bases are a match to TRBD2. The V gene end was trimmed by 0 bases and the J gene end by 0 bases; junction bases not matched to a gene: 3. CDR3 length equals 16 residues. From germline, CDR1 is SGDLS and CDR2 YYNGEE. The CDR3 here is CASSVDGGISYNEQFF. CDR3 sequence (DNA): TGTGCCAGCAGCGTAGACGGGGGGATCTCCTACAATGAGCAGTTCTTC.